Listed here is a single T cell receptor (beta chain). No antigen is known for it. This sample was included in a study of T cells after yellow fever vaccination. Study context: When fractions had low cell numbers, they were prepared with SMART-Seq v4 Ultra Low Input.

TCRdb analysed the 5' RACE reads with MiXCR anew, one entry per CDR3 protein. The sample lists about 350,000 distinct CDR3 sequences; 7% to 10% were seen once. Study results and caveats: Clonotypes found in both CD4 and CD8 compartments made up a small share. Researchers report a weaker secondary response that nonetheless peaked faster, day 5 versus 15. The booster response re-showed most primary clones: 96% CD4, about 89% CD8.

The source material was PBMCs, sampled approximately 40 days after the first yellow fever vaccination. The clonotype comes from a man younger than 35 who received the YFV17D yellow fever vaccine.

The CDR3 reads CASSWDRPPVYEQYF. CDR3 bases: TGTGCCAGCAGTTGGGACAGGCCCCCGGTCTACGAGCAGTACTTC. The V call is TRBV6-2 or TRBV6-3, the J call TRBJ2-7, with TRBD1 identical over 8 bases. V trimming: 4 bases; J trimming: 3 bases; junction bases outside the gene matches: 8. CDR1 is MNHEY, CDR2 SVGEGT, per germline. The CDR3 totals 15 residues.